A selection of T cell receptor beta chains follows, all from one sample in a study of cytomegalovirus exposure and HLA in healthy donors. Data came from immunoSEQ multiplex PCR; TCRdb stores just in-frame clones and leaves some out. The sample shows about 400,000 clones, roughly 90% of them seen only once. Sequenced material: PBMCs. These receptors were taken from a woman between 18 and 29 years old in good health and CMV-seronegative. CDR3s leave out the opening cysteine and the closing phenylalanine or tryptophan. Not all rows give a size; the values are once, few, many and, for expanded clones, a class.

TRBV4-1 - ASSPHGGGQVNPQETQY
TRBV7-3 - ASSFSSGSYEQY
TRBV27 - ASSQLAGERAQY
TRBV4-1 - ASSHGTGAGEQY
TRBV5-1 - ASTWDFSFYNEQF
TRBV19 - ASSIRDTRNTGELF
TRBV6-1 - ASSTTDLGSYGYT
TRBV27 - ASNPRLGRAFADTQY
TRBV5-1 - ASSWSREPSYEQY
TRBV7-9 few ASSLDPVAYEQY
TRBV11-2 - ASSFRGNQETQY
TRBV6-1 - ASTAENEQF
TRBV28 - ASSSSPGQGAWETQY